The 11 T cell receptor beta chains in this list originate from one sample, sequenced in a study of cytomegalovirus exposure and HLA in healthy donors. PCR was performed using 60 Vbeta and 13 Jbeta primers. Assay: immunoSEQ multiplex PCR; the TCRdb copy retains only in-frame clones and omits some. The table has 150,000 or so clones, about 79% seen once; the top ten hold 0.5% to 0.85%. The source material was PBMCs. Receptor source: a male donor in good health and CMV-seronegative.

This clone was observed a single time. The V call is TRBV7-9, the J call TRBJ2-1; 9 bases agree with TRBD2. Germline V lookup: CDR1 SEHNR, CDR2 FQNEAQ (reference sequence). The CDR3 contains 15 residues. V was clipped by 1 base and J by 7 bases; unmatched bases: 5. CDR3: CASSLVTSGLNEQFF. Written as DNA, the CDR3 is TGTGCCAGCAGCTTAGTGACTAGCGGTCTGAATGAGCAGTTCTTC.

Comment on this clone: This likely comes from a read error, as the CDR3 has no conserved phenylalanine or tryptophan at its end. The limits of the CDR3 on the DNA are not certain, so only TCRdb's listed CDR3 is given. The chain has TRBV9 and TRBJ1-2; the listed D gene, TRBD1, was not tested against the DNA. Germline loops: CDR1 SGDLS, CDR2 YYNGEE. The CDR3 spans 13 residues, counting both ends. The CDR3 reads CASSATLGQAFFI.

This chain connects TRBV29-1 to TRBJ1-1; maybe TRBD1 (6 bases). The CDR3 runs 14 residues. Germline assignment: CDR1 SQVTM and CDR2 ANQGSEA. Trimming removed 6 bases at V and 1 base at J, with 15 bases between. CDR3 DNA: TGCAGCGTGGGGATATGGGGGCCGAACACTGAAGCTTTCTTT. Protein product: CSVGIWGPNTEAFF.

This clone was counted a few times. This sample also contains other DNA sequences that code for the same CDR3. The chain carries TRBV6-4 and TRBJ2-3; 13 nucleotides line up with TRBD2. Losses at the gene ends were 3 bases for V and 4 bases for J; bases not matched to a gene: 1. Germline V gives CDR1 MRHNA, CDR2 SNTAGT. The CDR3 has 15 amino acids. The CDR3 sequence is CASSELAGGPDTQYF. Written as DNA, the CDR3 is TGTGCCAGCAGTGAACTAGCGGGAGGGCCAGATACGCAGTATTTT.

The genes are TRBV11-3 and TRBJ2-1, with 8 bases identical to TRBD2. With 3 bases clipped from V and 0 bases from J, the junction kept 7 bases outside the gene matches. Germline V gives CDR1 SGHNT, CDR2 YENEEA. The CDR3 has 17 amino acids. CDR3 DNA sequence: TGTGCCAGCAGCTTGGCCCAGCGGGGGAACTCCTACAATGAGCAGTTCTTC. It yields the protein CASSLAQRGNSYNEQFF.

CDR3 sequence reads: CAWSVGAGYTF. The CDR3 coding sequence is TGTGCCTGGAGTGTTGGGGCCGGCTACACCTTC. The chain combines TRBV30 with TRBJ1-2, with D perhaps matching TRBD1 (5 bases). Trimming pared 0 bases from V and 8 bases from J, leaving 7 bases between. The germline V gene has CDR1 GTSNPN and CDR2 SVGIG (reference sequence). The CDR3 sequence is 11 residues long.

This chain uses TRBV5-3 with TRBJ2-2, with 15 bases fitting TRBD2. TRBV5-3 is an open reading frame, and its role is uncertain. The CDR3 length is 20 residues. Unmatched junction bases numbered 7, after V lost 1 base and J lost 0 bases. CDR3: CARSLKGLAGGQPNTGELFF. The DNA of the CDR3 is TGTGCCAGAAGCTTGAAGGGACTAGCGGGGGGTCAACCGAACACCGGGGAGCTGTTTTTT.

This chain uses TRBV29-1 with TRBJ2-5; D possibly corresponds to TRBD2 (5 bases). The CDR3 runs to 16 residues. With 1 base removed from V and 3 bases from J, the gap between germline ends came to 18 bases. The V gene's germline CDR1 is SQVTM and CDR2 ANQGSEA. CDR3 nucleotides: TGCAGCGTTGAAGTTAGTCAGAGGGAAGTGGAAGAGACCCAGTACTTC. Residues: CSVEVSQREVEETQYF.

This clone was detected only a few times. The chain has TRBV7-8 and TRBJ2-3; TRBD2 matches 7 bases. V was pared by 4 bases and J by 1 base, with 8 bases of the junction left unmatched. Germline values: CDR1 SGHVS, CDR2 FQNEAQ. This CDR3 is built from 16 residues. The CDR3 nucleotides read TGTGCCAGCAGCTCGCGGGCTCGGGGGGGCACAGATACGCAGTATTTT. Translating it yields CASSSRARGGTDTQYF.

This clone was seen a handful of times. The chain combines TRBV7-2 with TRBJ1-5, with a tentative D call TRBD1 (6 bases). There are 14 residues in the CDR3. Germline V gene lookup returns CDR1 SGHTA and CDR2 FQGNSA. V lost 5 bases, J lost 2 bases, and 10 bases lay in between. In nucleotides, the CDR3 is TGTGCCAGCAGCCTACAGGGAGGCAATCAGCCCCAGCATTTT. As protein: CASSLQGGNQPQHF.

This chain uses TRBV7-7 with TRBJ2-2, with 8 bases fitting TRBD1. J gave up 2 bases and V 5 bases, and 7 bases lay outside the gene matches. This CDR3 contains 16 residues. From germline, CDR1 is SSHAT and CDR2 FNYEAQ (reference sequence). The CDR3 spells CASSPTGDLNTGELFF. In nucleotides, the CDR3 is TGTGCCAGCAGCCCGACAGGGGACCTAAACACCGGGGAGCTGTTTTTT. Full variable domain (rest looked up from reference TRBV7-7 and TRBJ2-2): GAGVSQSPRYKVTKRGQDVTLRCDPISSHATLYWYQQALGQGPEFLTYFNYEAQPDKSGLPSDRFSAERPEGSISTLTIQRTEQRDSAMYRCASSPTGDLNTGELFFGEGSRLTVL.